This T cell receptor beta chain was captured by sequencing in a study of T cells in localized non-small cell lung cancer. Whole-study results and caveats: Uninvolved adjacent lung, not tumor, had the highest T cell clonality. Adjacent lung held a median around 58 of the top 100 tumor clones. Sequencing involved a lone tumor region, leaving heterogeneity possible. Blood T cell density predicted longer survival; adjacent-lung clonality, shorter.

Sequenced by immunoSEQ multiplex PCR; TCRdb stores in-frame clones only, minus some. The sample consists of more than 30,000 clones, over 75% of them appearing once. On this clone itself: What it recognizes is unknown.

V lost 5 bases and J 4 bases, leaving 14 bases between the germline ends. Germline V lookup: CDR1 SGHTA, CDR2 FQGNSA. This CDR3 region has 14 residues. The chain uses TRBV7-2 and TRBJ1-1, with a weak D call TRBD1 (5 bases). The starting material was peripheral blood mononuclear cells, obtained before any cancer treatment. This TCR was recovered from a woman aged 40-70 years with stage III lung adenocarcinoma. CDR3 region: CASSPGQRGTEAFF. In nucleotides, the CDR3 is TGTGCCAGCAGCCCGGGGCAGCGGGGCACTGAAGCTTTCTTT.